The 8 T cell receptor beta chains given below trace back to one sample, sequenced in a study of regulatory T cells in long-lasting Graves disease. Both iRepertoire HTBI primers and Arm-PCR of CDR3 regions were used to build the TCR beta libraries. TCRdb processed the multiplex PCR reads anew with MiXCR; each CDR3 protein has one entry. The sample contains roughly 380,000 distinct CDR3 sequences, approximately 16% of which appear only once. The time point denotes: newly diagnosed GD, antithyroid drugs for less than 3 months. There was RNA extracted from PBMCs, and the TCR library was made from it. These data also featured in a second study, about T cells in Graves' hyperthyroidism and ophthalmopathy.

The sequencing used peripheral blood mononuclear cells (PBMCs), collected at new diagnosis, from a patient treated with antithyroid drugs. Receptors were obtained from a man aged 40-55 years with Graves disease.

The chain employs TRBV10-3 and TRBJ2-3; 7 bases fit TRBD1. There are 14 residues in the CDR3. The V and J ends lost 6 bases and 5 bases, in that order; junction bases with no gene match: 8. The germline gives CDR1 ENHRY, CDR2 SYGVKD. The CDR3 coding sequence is TGTGCCATCAGGACTGGACAGGCGGTAGATACGCAGTATTTT. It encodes CAIRTGQAVDTQYF.

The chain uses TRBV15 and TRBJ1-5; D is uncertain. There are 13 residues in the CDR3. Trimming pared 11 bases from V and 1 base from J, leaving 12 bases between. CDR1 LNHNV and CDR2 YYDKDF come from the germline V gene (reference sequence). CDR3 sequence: CAGRGRSNQPQHF. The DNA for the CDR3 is TGTGCCGGACGGGGTAGGAGCAATCAGCCCCAGCATTTT.

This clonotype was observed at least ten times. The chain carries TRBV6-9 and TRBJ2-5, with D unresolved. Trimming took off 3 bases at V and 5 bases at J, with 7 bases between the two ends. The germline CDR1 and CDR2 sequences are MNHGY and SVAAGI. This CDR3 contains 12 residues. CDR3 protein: CASSYMPETQYF. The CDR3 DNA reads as TGTGCCAGCAGTTACATGCCCGAGACCCAGTACTTC.

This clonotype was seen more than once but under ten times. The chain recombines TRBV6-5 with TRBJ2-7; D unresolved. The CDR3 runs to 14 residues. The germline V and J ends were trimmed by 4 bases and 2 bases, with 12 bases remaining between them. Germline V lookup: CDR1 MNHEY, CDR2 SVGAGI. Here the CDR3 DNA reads TGTGCCAGCAGTTGGGGAAGCATCGCCTACGAGCAGTACTTC. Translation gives CASSWGSIAYEQYF.

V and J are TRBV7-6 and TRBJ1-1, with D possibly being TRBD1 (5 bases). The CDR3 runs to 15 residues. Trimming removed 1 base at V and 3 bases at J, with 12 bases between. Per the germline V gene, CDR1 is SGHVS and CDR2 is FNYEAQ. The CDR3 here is CASSLGLPGDTEAFF. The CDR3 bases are TGTGCCAGCAGCTTAGGGCTCCCGGGGGACACTGAAGCTTTCTTT.

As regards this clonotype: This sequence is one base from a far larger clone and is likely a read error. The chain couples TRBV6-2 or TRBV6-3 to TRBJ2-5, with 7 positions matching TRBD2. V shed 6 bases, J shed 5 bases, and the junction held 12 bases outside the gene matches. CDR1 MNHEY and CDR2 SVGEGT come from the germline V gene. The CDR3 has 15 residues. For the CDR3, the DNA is TGTGCCAGCAGCCAACAGCGGGGTTGGAGTGAGACCCAGTACTTC. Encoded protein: CASSQQRGWSETQYF.

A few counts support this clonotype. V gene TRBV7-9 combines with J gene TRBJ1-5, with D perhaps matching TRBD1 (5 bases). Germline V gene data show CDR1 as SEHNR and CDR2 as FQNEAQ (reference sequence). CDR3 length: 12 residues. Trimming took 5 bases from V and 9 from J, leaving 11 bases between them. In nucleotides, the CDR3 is TGTGCCAGCAGCAGGGGAGGGCGGCCCCAGCATTTT. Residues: CASSRGGRPQHF.

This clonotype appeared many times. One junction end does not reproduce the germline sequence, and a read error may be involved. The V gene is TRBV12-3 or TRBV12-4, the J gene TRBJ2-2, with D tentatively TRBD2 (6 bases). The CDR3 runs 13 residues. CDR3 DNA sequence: TGTGCCAGCAGCTTAGGAGGGTCCGGGGAGCTGTTTTTT. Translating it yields CASSLGGSGELFF.